This T cell receptor beta chain was recorded in a study of T cell repertoires in cytomegalovirus infection. Overall study findings and caveats: Summed frequency of shared TCR beta families picked out CMV carriers who also had the relevant HLA.

This clonotype was counted at least ten times. Antigen: not known. This CDR3 is 15 amino acids long. Germline CDR1 and CDR2: SNHLY and FYNNEI. The germline V and J ends were trimmed by 3 bases and 0 bases, with 9 bases remaining between them. TCRdb itself ran the reads through MiXCR, one entry per CDR3 protein. Of under 600,000 distinct CDR3 sequences in the sample, approximately 16% were seen once. V and J are TRBV2 and TRBJ2-4; D is uncertain. Sequences were obtained from CD8+ T cells from PBMCs. The receptor was derived from a human donor in good health (CMV status not recorded). Some clones in this sample may be carry-over from other donors' samples. This CDR3 reads CASSERYLAKNIQYF. CDR3 DNA sequence: TGTGCCAGCAGTGAGCGGTATTTAGCCAAAAACATTCAGTACTTC.